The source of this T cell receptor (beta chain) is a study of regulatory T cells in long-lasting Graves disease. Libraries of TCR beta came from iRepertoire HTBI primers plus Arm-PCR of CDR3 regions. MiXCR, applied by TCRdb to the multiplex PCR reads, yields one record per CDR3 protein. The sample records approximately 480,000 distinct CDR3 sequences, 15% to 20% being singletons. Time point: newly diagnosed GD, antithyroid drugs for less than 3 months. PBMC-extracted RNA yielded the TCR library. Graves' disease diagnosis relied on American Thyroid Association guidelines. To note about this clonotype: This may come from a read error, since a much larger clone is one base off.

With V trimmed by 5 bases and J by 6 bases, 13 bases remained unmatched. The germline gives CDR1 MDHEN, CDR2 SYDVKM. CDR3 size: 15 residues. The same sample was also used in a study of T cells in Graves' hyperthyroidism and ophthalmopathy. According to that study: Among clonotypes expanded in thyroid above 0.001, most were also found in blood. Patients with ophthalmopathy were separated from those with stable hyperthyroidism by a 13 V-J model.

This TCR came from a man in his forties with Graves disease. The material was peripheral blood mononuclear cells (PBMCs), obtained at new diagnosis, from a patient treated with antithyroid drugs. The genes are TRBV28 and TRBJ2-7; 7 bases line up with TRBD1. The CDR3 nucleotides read TGTGCCAGCAGTCCACACACAGGGGTAGACTGCGAGCAGTACTTC. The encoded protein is CASSPHTGVDCEQYF. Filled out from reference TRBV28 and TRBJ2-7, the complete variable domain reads DVKVTQSSRYLVKRTGEKVFLECVQDMDHENMFWYRQDPGLGLRLIYFSYDVKMKEKGDIPEGYSVSREKKERFSLILESASTNQTSMYLCASSPHTGVDCEQYFGPGTRLTVT.